Below are 11 T cell receptor beta chains sequenced from a single sample in a study of T cells in women clearing cervical HPV infection. Some clones are missing from TCRdb's copy, which holds only in-frame ones; the method was immunoSEQ multiplex PCR. This sample's table reports around 33,000 clones. Specimen: blood buffy coat. All receptors come from a woman aged 18-70 years with a cervical HPV16 infection that either progressed to CIN3+ or cleared (not recorded which).

Turning to this clone: The junction departs from germline at one end; a sequencing error may be responsible. Read data end 3 residues before the CDR3 end; the end is taken from the germline J gene. This chain connects TRBV28 to TRBJ2-2; 8 nucleotides align to TRBD1. The CDR3 sequence is 15 residues long. Per germline, CDR1 MDHEN and CDR2 SYDVKM. CDR3 in amino acids: CASRFDRGYTGKLFF. The sequenced CDR3 bases are TGTGCCAGCAGATTCGACAGGGGCTACACCGGGAAG. Together with reference TRBV28 and TRBJ2-2, the CDR3 gives the full variable domain: DVKVTQSSRYLVKRTGEKVFLECVQDMDHENMFWYRQDPGLGLRLIYFSYDVKMKEKGDIPEGYSVSREKKERFSLILESASTNQTSMYLCASRFDRGYTGKLFFGEGSRLTVL.

Notes on this clone: The read ends 3 residues early relative to the CDR3; the germline J gene fills the gap. This chain connects TRBV20-1 to TRBJ2-5; tentative D call: TRBD2 (5 bases). Trimming cost V 6 bases and J 4 bases, with 12 bases left between them. The CDR3 length is 12 residues. Germline V lookup: CDR1 DFQATT, CDR2 SNEGSKA (reference sequence). The sequenced part of the CDR3 DNA is TGCAGTGCAGAGGACTTAGGAGAGACC. It translates to CSAEDLGET. The complete CDR3 reads CSAEDLGETQYF.

To note about this clone: The DNA ends 3 residues before the CDR3 does, and the rest of the CDR3 is filled in from the germline J gene. This chain joins TRBV5-4 and TRBJ1-4; D may be TRBD1 (5 bases). Germline loops: CDR1 SGHNT, CDR2 YYREEE (reference sequence). The CDR3 contains 14 residues. Trimming left V 0 bases short and J 6 bases short, with 9 bases between. CDR3 region: CASSLDGRDEKLFF. The sequenced CDR3 bases are TGTGCCAGCAGCTTGGATGGCAGGGATGAAAAA. The full variable domain, rest sourced from reference TRBV5-4 and TRBJ1-4, is ETGVTQSPTHLIKTRGQQVTLRCSSQSGHNTVSWYQQALGQGPQFIFQYYREEENGRGNFPPRFSGLQFPNYSSELNVNALELDDSALYLCASSLDGRDEKLFFGSGTQLSVL.

On this clone: The read ends 3 residues before the CDR3 terminus; that terminus is restored from the germline J gene. The chain uses TRBV11-1 and TRBJ2-7; 9 bases align to TRBD1. The germline V gene has CDR1 SGHAT and CDR2 FQDESV (reference sequence). The CDR3 is 14 amino acids. Trimming took 4 bases from V and 4 from J; bases not matched to a gene: 5. The CDR3 loop is CASSSLTGGYEQYF. The CDR3 bases that were read are TGTGCCAGCAGCTCGCTGACAGGGGGATACGAG.

On this clone itself: The read ends 3 residues shy of where the CDR3 ends; the end is completed using the germline J gene. V gene TRBV13 combines with J gene TRBJ2-7; D remains unclear. V was pared by 1 base and J by 6 bases, with 13 bases between. Germline CDR1 PRHDT, CDR2 FYEKMQ (reference sequence). The CDR3 loop spans 14 amino acids. CDR3 sequence: CASSLASLKIEQYF. CDR3 bases read: TGTGCCAGCAGCTTAGCTAGTCTTAAGATCGAG.

Remarks on this clone: The read stops 3 residues short of the end of the CDR3; the missing end is completed from the germline J gene. The chain employs TRBV20-1 and TRBJ1-2; 12 bases line up with TRBD1. CDR3 size: 14 residues. Looked up from germline, CDR1 is DFQATT and CDR2 is SNEGSKA (reference sequence). The DNA read from the CDR3 is TGCAGTGCAATTCCGGGACAGGGGGCTTTAGGC. Protein product: CSAIPGQGALG. The whole CDR3 sequence reads CSAIPGQGALGYTF.

Concerning this clone: The read falls 3 residues short of the CDR3 end, and the missing part is taken from the germline J gene. V usage is TRBV12-5 and J usage is TRBJ2-3; D unresolved. V gave up 4 bases and J gave up 3 bases, with 11 bases separating them. Germline CDR1 reads LGHNT; CDR2 reads FRNRAP. The CDR3 loop spans 14 amino acids. The CDR3 bases that were read are TGTGCTAGTGGTTCACGACTGGCGACAGATACG. The encoded protein is CASGSRLATDT. In full, the CDR3 reads CASGSRLATDTQYF.

About this clone: From the germline J gene comes the end of the CDR3, since the read stops 3 residues before it. The J gene is TRBJ2-6, the V gene TRBV20-1; TRBD1 matches at 11 bases. The CDR3 length is 16 residues. CDR1 and CDR2 from the germline V gene are DFQATT and SNEGSKA (reference sequence). J lost 1 base, V lost 6 bases, and 5 bases had no gene match. The CDR3 bases that were read are TGCAGTGCGGGGACAGGGGGGATGTCTGGGGCCAACGTC. Translation: CSAGTGGMSGANV. The whole CDR3 is CSAGTGGMSGANVLTF.

Concerning this clone itself: The sequenced fragment ends 3 residues before the CDR3 boundary, so the rest is inferred from the germline J gene. The chain joins TRBV11-1 to TRBJ2-5; D might be TRBD1 (6 bases). Per germline, CDR1 SGHAT and CDR2 FQDESV (reference sequence). The CDR3 loop spans 14 amino acids. Between the trimmed V and J ends, which lost 3 bases and 1 base, there was a span of 9 bases. This CDR3 is CASSFRTAQETQYF. CDR3 DNA, as far as it was read: TGTGCCAGCAGCTTTCGGACAGCCCAAGAGACC.

In the case of this clone: The CDR3 end lies 3 residues beyond the end of the read and is filled in from the germline J gene. The chain couples TRBV30 to TRBJ1-5; 8 nucleotides agree with TRBD1. Germline CDR1 GTSNPN, CDR2 SVGIG (reference sequence). The CDR3 consists of 16 residues. Trimming cost V 5 bases and J 4 bases; bases outside gene matches: 13. The DNA read from the CDR3 is TGTGCCTGGTCCCGCCCAGGGGGCATCCCTAATCAGCCC. This sequence encodes CAWSRPGGIPNQP. The whole CDR3 sequence is CAWSRPGGIPNQPQHF.

In the case of this clone: The CDR3 end lies 3 residues beyond the end of the read and is filled in from the germline J gene. The chain uses TRBV5-6 and TRBJ2-2; 7 bases map to TRBD2. Germline V gene data show CDR1 as SGHDT and CDR2 as YYEEEE. CDR3 length: 15 residues. After removal of 2 bases from V and 4 bases from J, the junction contained 5 bases not matched to a gene. The sequenced CDR3 bases are TGTGCCAGCAGCTTAGCGGGGAGCGGCACCGGGGAG. Translated: CASSLAGSGTGE. In full, the CDR3 is CASSLAGSGTGELFF.